These 11 T cell receptor beta chains were all obtained from the same sample, sequenced in a study of T cells in pancreatic ductal adenocarcinoma (dated by TCRdb to the late 2010s). Library preparation employed the immunoSEQ multiplex PCR assay. Sourced from immuneACCESS, this table was stored by TCRdb with only in-frame sequences that have V and J called. A share of the clones is absent; for the studies checked, an unresolved V gene accounts for under half, and the remainder has no known explanation. The sample yields 100,000 or so clones; 90% to 95% were counted once. The leading ten clones occupy roughly 3% of the sample. Selected pancreatic ductal adenocarcinoma patients had undergone surgery without neoadjuvant therapy. Sequenced material: PBMCs. These receptors came from a human donor with pancreatic ductal adenocarcinoma.

The chain recombines TRBV7-6 with TRBJ2-7, with TRBD1 matching 8 bases. This CDR3 is built from 16 residues. Germline V CDR1 and CDR2: SGHVS, FNYEAQ. V gave up 5 bases and J gave up 2 bases; unmatched junction bases: 11. The CDR3 loop is CASSSSGTGLPYEQYF. The CDR3 DNA reads TGTGCCAGCAGCAGCTCCGGGACAGGACTCCCCTACGAGCAGTACTTC.

V usage is TRBV6-1 and J usage is TRBJ1-1, with D possibly matching TRBD1 (5 bases). Germline V gene sequence: CDR1 MNHNS, CDR2 SASEGT. V was clipped by 7 bases and J by 1 base, with 13 bases between them. This CDR3 contains 14 residues. The CDR3 loop reads CASTLLGENTEAFF. The CDR3 coding sequence is TGTGCCAGCACCCTCTTAGGGGAGAACACTGAAGCTTTCTTT.

This clone was counted once. This chain uses TRBV12-5 with TRBJ2-1, with D possibly being TRBD2 (5 bases). The V end was cut by 7 bases, the J end by 11 bases, with 21 bases between. The germline CDR1 and CDR2 sequences are LGHNT and FRNRAP. The CDR3 is 14 residues long. CDR3: CASAPGSNGVKQFF. CDR3 bases: TGTGCTAGTGCCCCGGGATCTAACGGGGTAAAGCAGTTCTTC.

The V gene is TRBV5-1, the J gene TRBJ2-3; 8 nucleotides align to TRBD1. The CDR3 sequence is 16 residues long. V shed 4 bases and J 4 bases; nucleotides not matched to a gene: 11. Looked up from germline, CDR1 is SGHRS and CDR2 is YFSETQ. Written as DNA, the CDR3 is TGCGCCAGCAGCGCCGGCGACAGGGGAGGTGCAGATACGCAGTATTTT. Its protein product is CASSAGDRGGADTQYF.

This sequence joins TRBV6-1 and TRBJ2-5; 8 bases are a match to TRBD1. The germline gives CDR1 MNHNS, CDR2 SASEGT. There are 13 residues in the CDR3. The V segment lost 11 bases and the J segment 5 bases; nucleotides outside the gene matches: 10. Here the CDR3 reads CACEGTGGETQYF. Here the CDR3 DNA reads TGTGCCTGCGAGGGTACAGGGGGTGAGACCCAGTACTTC.

The chain carries TRBV7-2 and TRBJ2-2, with 14 positions matching TRBD2. CDR3 size: 16 residues. The J segment lost 8 bases and the V segment lost 5 bases, leaving 7 bases of the junction unmatched. Germline CDR1 SGHTA, CDR2 FQGNSA. This chain's CDR3 is CASSPGLAGGGGELFF. CDR3 sequence (DNA): TGTGCCAGCAGCCCCGGACTAGCGGGAGGCGGGGGGGAGCTGTTTTTT.

The V gene is TRBV15, the J gene TRBJ2-3, with no clear D. CDR1 is LNHNV, CDR2 YYDKDF, per germline (reference sequence). Trimming stripped 6 bases from V and 2 bases from J, with 12 bases between. This CDR3 spans 14 amino acids. CDR3 nucleotide sequence: TGTGCCACCAGACCGCGGCTTTACACAGATACGCAGTATTTT. Amino acid sequence: CATRPRLYTDTQYF.

V and J are TRBV5-1 and TRBJ2-1; 8 positions agree with TRBD1. Germline assignment: CDR1 SGHRS and CDR2 YFSETQ. The CDR3 is 17 amino acids. V lost 0 bases, J lost 4 bases, and 9 bases stayed unmatched. For the CDR3, the DNA is TGCGCCAGCAGCTTGGACCGGACGGGACAGGCATACAATGAGCAGTTCTTC. This codes for CASSLDRTGQAYNEQFF.

The chain combines TRBV5-4 with TRBJ2-1; 10 nucleotides agree with TRBD2. Germline CDR1 and CDR2: SGHNT and YYREEE (reference sequence). J lost 0 bases, V lost 3 bases, and 6 bases had no gene match. This CDR3 region has 17 residues. This CDR3 reads CASSWGLARSSYNEQFF. The CDR3 region has the DNA TGTGCCAGCAGCTGGGGACTAGCGAGGAGCTCCTACAATGAGCAGTTCTTC.

The V gene is TRBV2, the J gene TRBJ2-7, with 8 bases aligning to TRBD2. V shed 8 bases, J shed 3 bases, and the junction held 9 bases outside the gene matches. The CDR3 runs 14 residues. Germline CDR1 SNHLY, CDR2 FYNNEI. CDR3 protein: CASGKAGGLYEQYF. CDR3 nucleotide sequence: TGTGCCAGCGGGAAGGCGGGAGGCCTCTACGAGCAGTACTTC. Filled out from reference TRBV2 and TRBJ2-7, the complete variable domain reads EPEVTQTPSHQVTQMGQEVILRCVPISNHLYFYWYRQILGQKVEFLVSFYNNEISEKSEIFDDQFSVERPDGSNFTLKIRSTKLEDSAMYFCASGKAGGLYEQYFGPGTRLTVT.

The chain couples TRBV18 to TRBJ2-5; a possible D gene is TRBD2 (5 bases). V was clipped by 0 bases and J by 5 bases, with 13 bases between them. Looked up from germline, CDR1 is KGHSH and CDR2 is LQKENI. The CDR3 is 15 residues long. The CDR3 DNA reads as TGTGCCAGCTCACCACCGGTATTGGGCGGGGAGACCCAGTACTTC. Translating gives CASSPPVLGGETQYF.